A selection of T cell receptor beta chains follows, all from one sample in a study of blood T cell repertoires in COVID-19. TCRdb's table, derived via immunoSEQ multiplex PCR, lists solely in-frame clones and lacks some. The sample comprises fewer than 350,000 clones, roughly 85% of which are singletons, and over 1.5% rests with the top ten. The sequenced sample was PBMCs or T cells enriched from blood (not recorded which). The source is a woman aged 30 to 39 who had been exposed to COVID-19. Each CDR3 is given with its conserved first and last residue. A D gene is named only where the DNA matches it firmly. The size field is filled for only some rows; it gives once, few, many or a size class.

>TRBV7-9|-|TRBJ2-2|-
CASSFILATGELFF
TGTGCCAGCAGCTTCATTCTAGCGACCGGGGAGCTGTTTTTT
>TRBV6-5|-|TRBJ1-1|-
CASSIYDGDTEAFF
TGTGCCAGCAGCATATACGACGGGGACACTGAAGCTTTCTTT
>TRBV11-1|TRBD1|TRBJ2-7|-
CASSYPGTGGHEQYF
TGTGCCAGCAGCTATCCCGGGACAGGGGGCCACGAGCAGTACTTC
>TRBV7-3|TRBD2|TRBJ2-5|-
CASSSGLVQETQYF
TGTGCCAGCAGCTCGGGACTAGTACAAGAGACCCAGTACTTC
>TRBV2|TRBD1|TRBJ2-2|-
CASSGPGTGIGELFF
TGTGCCAGCAGTGGGCCCGGGACAGGTATCGGGGAGCTGTTTTTT
>TRBV21-1|-|TRBJ2-2|-
CASSYGTSGSWLADTGELFF
TGTGCCAGCAGCTATGGGACTAGCGGGAGTTGGTTGGCCGACACCGGGGAGCTGTTTTTT
>TRBV9|TRBD1|TRBJ1-2|few
CASSVATGLEGYTF
TGTGCCAGCAGTGTAGCGACAGGGCTGGAAGGCTACACCTTC
>TRBV19|TRBD1|TRBJ1-5|-
CASWSGQGIEPQHF
TGTGCCAGTTGGTCGGGACAGGGTATAGAGCCCCAGCATTTT
>TRBV25-1|TRBD2|TRBJ2-1|once
CASSYSSGVYEQFF
TGTGCCAGCAGTTACTCTAGCGGGGTTTATGAGCAGTTCTTC
>TRBV5-4|-|TRBJ1-2|-
CASSLDQLTNYGYTF
TGTGCCAGCAGCTTAGATCAACTTACTAACTATGGCTACACCTTC
>TRBV5-6|TRBD1|TRBJ1-1|-
CASSLDRVSTEAFF
TGTGCCAGCAGCTTAGACAGGGTCTCCACTGAAGCTTTCTTT
>TRBV12-3/TRBV12-4|-|TRBJ1-5|-
CASSSPGQPQHF
TGTGCCAGCAGTTCCCCGGGACAGCCCCAGCATTTT
>TRBV7-6|TRBD1|TRBJ1-2|-
CASSISGQGVGFGYTF
TGTGCCAGCAGCATATCGGGACAGGGGGTCGGTTTTGGCTACACCTTC
>TRBV28|-|TRBJ1-5|once
CASSLGGSQPQHF
TGTGCCAGCAGTTTAGGGGGGAGTCAGCCCCAGCATTTT
>TRBV19|TRBD1|TRBJ2-7|once
CASSMGIGTSGTGSYEQYF
TGTGCCAGTAGTATGGGGATTGGGACTTCCGGGACAGGGTCCTACGAGCAGTACTTC
>TRBV6-2/TRBV6-3|-|TRBJ2-2|-
CASSLDYTGELFF
TGTGCCAGCAGTTTAGACTACACCGGGGAGCTGTTTTTT
>TRBV4-1|-|TRBJ1-5|few
CASSQEGEPQPQHF
TGCGCCAGCAGCCAAGAGGGAGAGCCCCAGCCCCAGCATTTT
>TRBV6-6|TRBD1|TRBJ1-5|-
CASSPQGLGDNQPQHF
TGTGCCAGCAGTCCACAGGGGTTAGGGGACAATCAGCCCCAGCATTTT
>TRBV9|-|TRBJ2-7|-
CASSAAPGLLPYEQYF
TGTGCCAGCAGCGCCGCACCCGGTCTGCTCCCCTACGAGCAGTACTTC
>TRBV19|-|TRBJ1-3|-
CASKLGNTIYF
TGTGCCAGCAAACTTGGAAACACCATATATTTT
>TRBV4-1|-|TRBJ2-5|-
CASSQHRETQYF
TGCGCCAGCAGCCAACACCGGGAGACCCAGTACTTC
>TRBV24-1|TRBD1|TRBJ1-1|-
CATSDSATGRTEAFF
TGTGCCACCAGTGATTCTGCGACAGGGAGGACTGAAGCTTTCTTT
>TRBV7-3|TRBD2|TRBJ2-1|-
CASSQGTSEYNEQFF
TGTGCCAGCAGCCAAGGGACTAGCGAGTACAATGAGCAGTTCTTC
>TRBV6-5|-|TRBJ1-1|-
CASSHDRSEAFF
TGTGCCAGCAGTCATGACAGATCTGAAGCTTTCTTT
>TRBV6-1|TRBD1|TRBJ1-1|few
CASSEGTGQEAFF
TGTGCCAGCAGTGAAGGGACAGGACAAGAAGCTTTCTTT
>TRBV28|-|TRBJ1-3|few
CASRERTSSGNTIYF
TGTGCCAGCAGGGAAAGGACTAGCTCTGGAAACACCATATATTTT
>TRBV28|-|TRBJ1-2|-
CACGPRSAYGYTF
TGTGCCTGCGGTCCTCGAAGTGCATATGGCTACACCTTC
>TRBV7-2|TRBD1|TRBJ1-6|few
CASSLGQGARVNSPLHF
TGTGCCAGCAGCCTAGGACAGGGGGCGAGAGTCAATTCACCCCTCCACTTT
>TRBV5-6|-|TRBJ1-2|-
CASSNPSGYTF
TGTGCCAGCAGCAATCCGAGTGGCTACACCTTC
>TRBV6-2/TRBV6-3|TRBD2|TRBJ2-5|-
CASSYPSGVIQTQYF
TGTGCCAGCAGTTACCCGAGCGGGGTCATACAGACCCAGTACTTC
>TRBV5-1|TRBD1|TRBJ2-5|-
CASSLGRTGGRETQYF
TGCGCCAGCAGCTTGGGCCGGACAGGGGGCCGAGAGACCCAGTACTTC
>TRBV4-3|-|TRBJ2-3|-
CASSQISGVYTDTQYF
TGCGCCAGCAGCCAAATTTCGGGGGTGTACACAGATACGCAGTATTTT
>TRBV5-1|TRBD1|TRBJ2-7|-
CASSLIDAGQDQQYF
TGCGCCAGCAGCTTAATAGACGCCGGACAGGACCAGCAGTACTTC
>TRBV27|-|TRBJ2-7|-
CASSSRVSYEQYF
TGTGCCAGCAGCTCCAGGGTCTCCTACGAGCAGTACTTC
>TRBV28|-|TRBJ1-1|-
CASSLEVQRAFF
TGTGCCAGCAGTTTAGAGGTCCAAAGGGCTTTCTTT
>TRBV7-2|-|TRBJ2-2|-
CASTSRRGDANTGELFF
TGTGCCAGCACCTCAAGGCGGGGAGACGCGAACACCGGGGAGCTGTTTTTT
>TRBV20-1|-|TRBJ1-2|-
CSATANYGYTF
TGCAGTGCTACTGCGAACTATGGCTACACCTTC
>TRBV19|TRBD1|TRBJ2-7|few
CASSWDRVSYEQYF
TGTGCCAGTAGTTGGGACAGGGTATCCTACGAGCAGTACTTC
>TRBV7-9|TRBD2|TRBJ2-7|few
CASSSTGLAGGGEQYF
TGTGCCAGCAGCTCCACCGGCTTAGCGGGAGGGGGCGAGCAGTACTTC
>TRBV20-1|TRBD1|TRBJ2-7|-
CSASERGLYEQYF
TGCAGTGCTAGTGAAAGGGGGCTTTACGAGCAGTACTTC
>TRBV6-2/TRBV6-3|-|TRBJ2-7|-
CASRPPGKGFPYEQYF
TGTGCCAGCAGGCCTCCGGGGAAGGGTTTTCCCTACGAGCAGTACTTC
>TRBV5-4|TRBD2|TRBJ2-3|-
CASRIAGGHRVDTQYF
TGTGCCAGCAGGATAGCGGGGGGCCACCGGGTTGATACGCAGTATTTT
>TRBV19|-|TRBJ1-5|-
CASKKLNQPQHF
TGTGCCAGTAAGAAACTCAATCAGCCCCAGCATTTT